This T cell receptor (beta chain) was documented in a study of CD8 T cells in ankylosing spondylitis. Germline V gene data show CDR1 as LNHNV and CDR2 as YYDKDF (reference sequence). Deletions cut 0 bases from V and 4 bases from J, with 15 bases between. This CDR3 is built from 16 residues. A quantitative 5'-RACE method, one with molecular barcodes, was used to make TCR beta libraries. Each CDR3 protein gets one entry after TCRdb re-called the 5' RACE reads with MiXCR. The sample records 240,000 or so distinct CDR3 sequences, about 10% being singletons. At least ten counts were recorded for this clonotype.

The TCR comes from a male donor with ankylosing spondylitis or in good health (not recorded which). Sequencing was carried out using blood, either unsorted or a sorted T cell fraction (not recorded which). The chain employs TRBV15 and TRBJ1-1; weak D call: TRBD1 (5 bases). The CDR3 is CATSRDRGAPGTEAFF. CDR3 in DNA: TGTGCCACCAGCAGAGATCGAGGGGCGCCGGGCACTGAAGCTTTCTTT. The full variable domain, completed using reference TRBV15 and TRBJ1-1, is DAMVIQNPRYQVTQFGKPVTLSCSQTLNHNVMYWYQQKSSQAPKLLFHYYDKDFNNEADTPDNFQSRRPNTSFCFLDIRSPGLGDTAMYLCATSRDRGAPGTEAFFGQGTRLTVV.